A single sample gave rise to the 8 T cell receptor beta chains below, sequenced in a study of breast tumors, draining lymph nodes, adjacent tissues. TCRdb ran MiXCR on the multiplex PCR reads and lists one entry per CDR3 protein. The profile shows approximately 13,000 distinct CDR3 sequences, 50% of them singletons. The source material was tumor-adjacent breast tissue. The receptors originated from a female donor with breast cancer. Some clones in this sample may be carry-over from other donors' samples.

This clonotype was seen once. The chain employs TRBV10-1 and TRBJ2-3; 10 bases fit TRBD1. The CDR3 runs to 15 residues. V lost 6 bases, J lost 1 base, and 4 bases stayed unmatched. Germline loops: CDR1 WNHNN, CDR2 SYGVQD (reference sequence). CDR3 in amino acids: CASSDGQGGTDTQYF. The CDR3 DNA reads TGCGCCAGCAGCGATGGACAGGGGGGCACAGATACGCAGTATTTT.

The chain links TRBV7-9 to TRBJ2-7; D is uncertain. Germline CDR1 is SEHNR and CDR2 is FQNEAQ (reference sequence). V gave up 0 bases and J gave up 0 bases, with 3 bases separating them. The length of the CDR3 is 13 residues. The DNA of the CDR3 is TGTGCCAGCAGCTTAGCGGTCTCCTACGAGCAGTACTTC. The encoded protein is CASSLAVSYEQYF.

This clonotype has a count of ten or more. The CDR3 reads CASSYSMASGSSGELFF. In nucleotides, the CDR3 is TGTGCCAGCAGTTACTCGATGGCTAGCGGGAGCTCTGGGGAGCTGTTTTTT. This chain joins TRBV6-2 or TRBV6-3 and TRBJ2-2, with TRBD2 matching over 10 bases. The CDR3 length is 17 residues. The junction had 9 bases not matched to a gene; V was cut back by 0 bases and J by 8 bases. Per the germline V gene, CDR1 is MNHEY and CDR2 is SVGEGT.

This clonotype was counted ten times or more. The chain couples TRBV2 to TRBJ2-4; a possible D gene is TRBD2 (6 bases). With 4 bases removed from V and 0 bases from J, the gap between germline ends came to 10 bases. Germline values: CDR1 SNHLY, CDR2 FYNNEI. The CDR3 runs 15 residues. CDR3 in DNA: TGTGCCAGCAGTGGAGGGACTTTAGCCAAAAACATTCAGTACTTC. Its protein is CASSGGTLAKNIQYF.

The chain uses TRBV5-6 and TRBJ2-1; D unresolved. Germline values: CDR1 SGHDT, CDR2 YYEEEE. The ends were cut back, 1 base at V and 5 bases at J, with 4 bases in the middle. The CDR3 sequence is 12 residues long. CDR3 sequence (DNA): TGTGCCAGCAGCTTGACGGACAATGAGCAGTTCTTC. It codes for CASSLTDNEQFF.

This clonotype has more than one count but fewer than ten. V usage is TRBV3-1 and J usage is TRBJ2-5, with 13 bases that match TRBD2. Trimming at V came to 5 bases and at J to 3 bases, leaving 3 bases not matched to a gene. The V gene's germline CDR1 is LGHDT and CDR2 YNNKEL (reference sequence). There are 15 residues in the CDR3. The CDR3, as DNA: TGTGCCAGCAGCGCGGGACTAGCGGGGAAAGAGACCCAGTACTTC. Its protein product is CASSAGLAGKETQYF.

The V gene is TRBV5-1, the J gene TRBJ2-3; D not certain. Germline-derived CDR1 and CDR2 are SGHRS and YFSETQ. The germline V and J ends were trimmed by 4 bases and 6 bases, with 12 bases remaining between them. The CDR3 contains 13 residues. The CDR3: CASSVGTGDTQYF. CDR3 nucleotides: TGCGCCAGCAGCGTAGGTACGGGTGATACGCAGTATTTT.

The rearrangement uses TRBV4-2 and TRBJ1-4; 7 bases agree with TRBD1. Germline-derived CDR1 and CDR2 are LGHNA and YNFKEQ. This CDR3 is 17 amino acids long. V lost 0 bases, J lost 5 bases, and 9 bases stayed unmatched. CDR3: CASSQDGTATLNEKLFF. The CDR3 DNA reads as TGTGCCAGCAGCCAAGACGGGACAGCTACTTTAAATGAAAAACTGTTTTTT.